A selection of T cell receptor beta chains follows, all from one sample in a study of CD8 T cells in ankylosing spondylitis. TCRdb processed the 5' RACE reads anew with MiXCR; each CDR3 protein has one entry. The sample has nearly 25,000 distinct CDR3 sequences; roughly a sixth are singletons. Sequenced: blood. These receptors were collected from a male donor with ankylosing spondylitis or in good health (not recorded which). The CDR3 runs from the conserved cysteine through the conserved F or W. The D gene is left open where the match is weak. Size values are once, few and many counts, or a class for expanded clones, and some rows have none.

d_call	v_call	clone_size	cdr3_length	j_call	cdr3_nt	cdr3_aa
TRBD2	TRBV27	many	14	TRBJ2-3	TGTGCCAGCCGACTAGCGGGAGAGGGAGATACGCAGTATTTT	CASRLAGEGDTQYF
-	TRBV14	-	15	TRBJ1-3	TGTGCCAGCAGCCGCTTTCAGGGTTCTGGAAACACCATATATTTT	CASSRFQGSGNTIYF
-	TRBV20-1	-	14	TRBJ1-4	TGCAGTGCTACCACGAGGAGGCAGGGTGAAAAACTGTTTTTT	CSATTRRQGEKLFF
TRBD1	TRBV7-1	-	16	TRBJ2-7	TGTGCCAGCAGCTTGGAAGGGACAGGGAGGCCTGACGAGCAGTACTTC	CASSLEGTGRPDEQYF
-	TRBV12-3/TRBV12-4	many	15	TRBJ2-5	TGTGCCAGCACCGCTTCGGCCGAATTGGTAGAGACCCAGTACTTC	CASTASAELVETQYF
-	TRBV10-3	-	11	TRBJ2-5	TGTGCCATCAGTGAGGGGGAGACCCAGTACTTC	CAISEGETQYF
TRBD2	TRBV10-3	medium-sized	16	TRBJ2-2	TGTGCCATCCCCCCCCCGGGGGGGGACCACACCGGGGAGCTGTTTTTT	CAIPPPGGDHTGELFF
TRBD2	TRBV20-1	few	15	TRBJ2-7	TGCAGTGCCCCGAACCAGCGGGAGAACTCCTACGAGCAGTACTTC	CSAPNQRENSYEQYF
TRBD2	TRBV12-3/TRBV12-4	many	14	TRBJ2-1	TGTGCCAGCAGTAAATTGCGGGAGGTCAATGAGCAGTTCTTC	CASSKLREVNEQFF
-	TRBV20-1	-	14	TRBJ1-4	TGCAGTGCAAGGGACCCTACACGGGGAGAAAAACTGTTTTTT	CSARDPTRGEKLFF
-	TRBV29-1	-	15	TRBJ2-2	TGCAGCGTTGAAGACAGAAGGTTTAACACCGGGGAGCTGTTTTTT	CSVEDRRFNTGELFF
TRBD2	TRBV24-1	many	15	TRBJ2-3	TGTGCCACCAGTGATACCGGGACTAGCGGGGGGCCGCAGTATTTT	CATSDTGTSGGPQYF
-	TRBV5-1	many	15	TRBJ2-1	TGCGCCAGCAGCATATCCGGGACCACCTACAATGAGCAGTTCTTC	CASSISGTTYNEQFF
-	TRBV4-3	few	14	TRBJ2-4	TGCGCCAGCAGCCAAGAATTTGCGGAAAACATTCAGTACTTC	CASSQEFAENIQYF
-	TRBV12-3/TRBV12-4	-	14	TRBJ2-1	TGTGCCAGCAGTTTAGCGGGGGGTAGCGATGAGCAGTTCTTC	CASSLAGGSDEQFF
TRBD2	TRBV20-1	-	16	TRBJ2-1	TGCAGTGCTAGAGATCCCACGGGACTAGCGGGAGACGAGCAGTTCTTC	CSARDPTGLAGDEQFF
-	TRBV29-1	few	14	TRBJ2-1	TGCAGCGTTGAGGGCGGAAACAACAACAATGAGCAGTTCTTC	CSVEGGNNNNEQFF
-	TRBV4-2	-	12	TRBJ2-7	TGTGCCAGCAGCCAAGATCGGCACGAGCAGTACTTC	CASSQDRHEQYF
TRBD2	TRBV7-9	few	12	TRBJ2-1	TGTGCCAGCAGCCTCGGGGGGGGTGAGCAGTTCTTC	CASSLGGGEQFF
-	TRBV5-1	many	13	TRBJ1-1	TGCGCCAGCAGCGGGGGTTTGAACACTGAAGCTTTCTTT	CASSGGLNTEAFF
-	TRBV7-2	-	12	TRBJ2-7	TGTGCCAGCAGCTTAGGTTTCTACGAGCAGTACTTC	CASSLGFYEQYF
-	TRBV5-1	few	11	TRBJ2-1	TGCGCCAGTTTCGACTACAATGAGCAGTTCTTC	CASFDYNEQFF
-	TRBV6-2/TRBV6-3	many	14	TRBJ1-1	TGTGCCAGCAGGACCGGGACATTGAACACTGAAGCTTTCTTT	CASRTGTLNTEAFF
TRBD1	TRBV27	-	14	TRBJ1-2	TGTGCCAGCAGTTTGGGACAGGGGATAGGTGGCTACACCTTC	CASSLGQGIGGYTF
-	TRBV19	-	14	TRBJ2-7	TGTGCCAGCGCCGCTCACGACAGCTCCTACGAGCAGTACTTC	CASAAHDSSYEQYF
-	TRBV29-1	-	16	TRBJ1-2	TGCAGCGTTGAAGATCCCCTGGGGGGAGGCTATAAGGGCTACACCTTC	CSVEDPLGGGYKGYTF
-	TRBV9	-	11	TRBJ2-1	TGTGCCAGCAGCATGGGGGGCGAGCAGTTCTTC	CASSMGGEQFF
TRBD2	TRBV27	many	14	TRBJ2-7	TGTGCCAGCAGTTTAGAGCGGGACCTCTACGAGCAGTACTTC	CASSLERDLYEQYF
-	TRBV5-1	-	17	TRBJ2-2	TGCGCCAGCAGCTTGTTGTTCACAGGTTGGAACACCGGGGAGCTGTTTTTT	CASSLLFTGWNTGELFF
TRBD1	TRBV20-1	few	13	TRBJ1-4	TGCAGTGTCCCGGGACAGGGGTCTGAAAAACTGTTTTTT	CSVPGQGSEKLFF
TRBD1	TRBV2	few	14	TRBJ2-5	TGTGCCACAAGGCGGGACAGGGGGCGAGAGACCCAGTACTTC	CATRRDRGRETQYF
-	TRBV6-6	few	16	TRBJ1-4	TGTGCCAGCAGCCCACTTACGGGCGTAAGTGAAAAGAAACTGTTTTTT	CASSPLTGVSEKKLFF
TRBD1	TRBV12-3/TRBV12-4	-	13	TRBJ1-1	TGTGCCAGCAGCCAGGACAGGGACACTGAAGCTTTCTTT	CASSQDRDTEAFF
TRBD2	TRBV7-3	-	14	TRBJ2-1	TGTGCCAGCAGCCACCCGACTAGCGGGGGGGAGCAGTTCTTC	CASSHPTSGGEQFF
-	TRBV25-1	-	15	TRBJ2-1	TGTGCCAGCGCCGTGGGGGCCCGAGGTTACAATGAGCAGTTCTTC	CASAVGARGYNEQFF
-	TRBV29-1	few	13	TRBJ2-5	TGCAGCGTTGAAGATACAGGCGGAGAGACCCAGTACTTC	CSVEDTGGETQYF
-	TRBV12-3/TRBV12-4	few	16	TRBJ2-6	TGTGCCAGCAGTTTAGATCGAGCAGCCGGGGCCAACGTCCTGACTTTC	CASSLDRAAGANVLTF
-	TRBV7-8	many	11	TRBJ2-5	TGTGCCAGCAGCAACCGAGAGACCCAGTACTTC	CASSNRETQYF
TRBD1	TRBV3-1	-	15	TRBJ2-2	TGTGCCAGCAGCCAAGGGACAGGGGCCACCGGGGAGCTGTTTTTT	CASSQGTGATGELFF
-	TRBV20-1	many	13	TRBJ2-2	TGCAGTGCTAGATCCCCATACACCGGGGAGCTGTTTTTT	CSARSPYTGELFF
-	TRBV20-1	-	15	TRBJ2-1	TGCAGTGCTACCGTCGGGGGCCTCCTCAACAATGAGCAGTTCTTC	CSATVGGLLNNEQFF
TRBD2	TRBV27	many	17	TRBJ2-1	TGTGCCAGCAGTGGACCGACTAGCGGGAGCGAATACAATGAGCAGTTCTTC	CASSGPTSGSEYNEQFF
-	TRBV4-2	few	14	TRBJ2-1	TGTGCCAGCAGCCAACCCTTTGATATGGATGAGCAGTTCTTC	CASSQPFDMDEQFF
TRBD1	TRBV12-3/TRBV12-4	-	15	TRBJ2-3	TGTGCCAGCAGATCCGGGACAGGCAGCCCAGATACGCAGTATTTT	CASRSGTGSPDTQYF
TRBD2	TRBV27	few	14	TRBJ2-1	TGTGCCAGCAGTTTGCGGGAGGGTTACAATGAGCAGTTCTTC	CASSLREGYNEQFF
TRBD1	TRBV29-1	medium-sized	14	TRBJ2-7	TGCAGCGTCCTGGACAGGGGAGGGTCCTACGAGCAGTACTTC	CSVLDRGGSYEQYF
-	TRBV10-3	many	15	TRBJ2-2	TGTGCCATCAACGATCCTGGCAAGAAGACCGGGGAGCTGTTTTTT	CAINDPGKKTGELFF
-	TRBV29-1	-	11	TRBJ1-2	TGCAGCGTCAATCAGGGCTATGGCTACACCTTC	CSVNQGYGYTF
-	TRBV29-1	many	14	TRBJ2-2	TGCAGCGTTAAGGGGCCACTCGACACCGGGGAGCTGTTTTTT	CSVKGPLDTGELFF
TRBD1	TRBV27	few	15	TRBJ2-2	TGTGCCAGCAGACAGGGGTTTGGGGGCACCGGGGAGCTGTTTTTT	CASRQGFGGTGELFF
-	TRBV4-3	-	16	TRBJ2-2	TGCGCCAGCAGCCAAGATGTTAGGCCAAACACCGGGGAGCTGTTTTTT	CASSQDVRPNTGELFF
-	TRBV27	medium-sized	15	TRBJ1-4	TGTGCCAGCAGTTTAATTGGGGGCTATAATGAAAAACTGTTTTTT	CASSLIGGYNEKLFF
-	TRBV12-3/TRBV12-4	few	14	TRBJ1-1	TGTGCCAGCTGCTACGGTTCAGGATTCACTGAAGCTTTCTTT	CASCYGSGFTEAFF
-	TRBV29-1	few	11	TRBJ2-7	TGCAGCGTGGGGACGGAGGACGAGCAGTACTTC	CSVGTEDEQYF
TRBD1	TRBV18	-	16	TRBJ2-7	TGTGCCAGCTCACCCTCGACAGGGAGCCGCGCCTACGAGCAGTACTTC	CASSPSTGSRAYEQYF
-	TRBV2	few	15	TRBJ2-1	TGTGCCAGCAGTGCGCCTAGCGTTGGGTTTAGTGAGCAGTTCTTC	CASSAPSVGFSEQFF
-	TRBV29-1	many	14	TRBJ2-2	TGCAGCGTTGAACTCGCGTCGAACACCGGGGAGCTGTTTTTT	CSVELASNTGELFF
-	TRBV7-9	-	16	TRBJ2-5	TGTGCCAGCAGCGGGAGGTCAGGGTTCCATAAAGAGACCCAGTACTTC	CASSGRSGFHKETQYF
-	TRBV5-1	-	16	TRBJ2-2	TGCGCCAGCAGCTTAACCGGGAACCTTTTGAGGGGGGAGCTGTTTTTT	CASSLTGNLLRGELFF
-	TRBV6-4	-	14	TRBJ2-5	TGTGCTAGCAGTGAATTGGCAGTTCAAGAGACCCAGTACTTC	CASSELAVQETQYF